This T cell receptor beta chain was observed in a study of OX40 agonist ivuxolimab in advanced cancers. This CDR3 spans 17 amino acids. J was trimmed by 0 bases and V by 3 bases; bases with no gene match: 5. CDR1 and CDR2 (germline): SGHRS, YFSETQ. The study's findings and limits: Undetermined was the antigen specificity of the expanded peripheral T cells. In a subset of nonresponders, normalized T-cell clonal expansion was also low. On average, a greater number of expanded clones characterised CD8+ T cells relative to CD4+.

By frequency in the sample, this clone is medium-sized. What it binds is not known. Measured with immunoSEQ multiplex PCR; TCRdb has only the in-frame clones, and not every one. The data show about 35,000 clones, more than 75% seen once. The receptor's source is an adult with an advanced solid tumor such as melanoma, head and neck, liver or kidney cancer. This sample comprised CD4+ or CD8+ T cells sorted from blood, obtained in a trial of the OX40 agonist ivuxolimab. The chain links TRBV5-1 to TRBJ1-6, with 8 bases lining up with TRBD1. CDR3 sequence (DNA): TGCGCCAGCAGCTCGGGACAGGACCTCTCCTATAATTCACCCCTCCACTTT. The encoded protein is CASSSGQDLSYNSPLHF.